This T cell receptor (beta chain) was identified during a study of T cells in Graves' hyperthyroidism and ophthalmopathy. Germline loops: CDR1 SGHTA, CDR2 FQGNSA. The CDR3 length is 15 residues. The V segment lost 4 bases and the J segment 0 bases; nucleotides outside the gene matches: 5. Graves' hyperthyroidism was deemed stable given no ophthalmopathy progression within 18 months. The investigators amplified TCR beta CDR3 regions from RNA transcripts. First-round RT-PCR of the TCR CDR3 relied on the HTBI primer set. TCRdb called the multiplex PCR reads again in MiXCR, with one record for every CDR3 protein. The sample consists of about 540,000 distinct CDR3 sequences, 46% of them appearing once. Many counts were recorded for this clonotype.

This TCR was sampled from a woman under 30 with Graves' hyperthyroidism. The J gene is TRBJ2-7, the V gene TRBV7-2, with 8 bases that match TRBD1. Source material: peripheral blood or thyroid tissue (not recorded which). The CDR3 nucleotides read TGTGCCAGCAGCTCCCGGGACAGGAGCTCCTACGAGCAGTACTTC. This translates into CASSSRDRSSYEQYF.